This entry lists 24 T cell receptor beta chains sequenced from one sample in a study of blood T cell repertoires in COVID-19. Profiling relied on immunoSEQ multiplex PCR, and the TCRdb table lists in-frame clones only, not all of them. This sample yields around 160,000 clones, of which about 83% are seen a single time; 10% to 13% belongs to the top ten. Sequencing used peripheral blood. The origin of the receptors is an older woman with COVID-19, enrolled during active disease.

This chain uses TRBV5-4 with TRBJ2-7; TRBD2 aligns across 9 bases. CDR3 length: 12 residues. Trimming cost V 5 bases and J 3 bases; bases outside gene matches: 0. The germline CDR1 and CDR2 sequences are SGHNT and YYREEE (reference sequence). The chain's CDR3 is CASRREGYEQYF. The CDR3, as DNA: TGTGCCAGCAGGCGGGAGGGCTACGAGCAGTACTTC.

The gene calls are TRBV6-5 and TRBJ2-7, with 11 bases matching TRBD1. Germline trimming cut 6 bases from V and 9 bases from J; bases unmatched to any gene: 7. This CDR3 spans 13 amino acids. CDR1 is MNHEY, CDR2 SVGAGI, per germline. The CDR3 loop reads CASSRDRGNTQYF. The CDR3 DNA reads TGTGCCAGCAGCCGGGACAGGGGGAATACGCAGTACTTC.

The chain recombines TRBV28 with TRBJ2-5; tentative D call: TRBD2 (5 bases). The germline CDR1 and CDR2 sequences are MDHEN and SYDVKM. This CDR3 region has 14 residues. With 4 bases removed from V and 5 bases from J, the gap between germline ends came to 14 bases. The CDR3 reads CASSYGPSRETQYF. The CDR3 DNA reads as TGTGCCAGCAGTTATGGGCCTAGCCGGGAGACCCAGTACTTC. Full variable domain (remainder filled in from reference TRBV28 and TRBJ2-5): DVKVTQSSRYLVKRTGEKVFLECVQDMDHENMFWYRQDPGLGLRLIYFSYDVKMKEKGDIPEGYSVSREKKERFSLILESASTNQTSMYLCASSYGPSRETQYFGPGTRLLVL.

The CDR3 protein is CATLTSGASTDTQYF. The CDR3 coding sequence is TGTGCCACCCTAACTAGCGGGGCTAGCACAGATACGCAGTATTTT. The rearrangement links TRBV6-6 to TRBJ2-3, with 10 bases matching TRBD2. The CDR3 consists of 15 residues. J was trimmed by 0 bases and V by 10 bases; bases with no gene match: 7. The germline CDR1 and CDR2 sequences are MNHNY and SVGAGI (reference sequence).

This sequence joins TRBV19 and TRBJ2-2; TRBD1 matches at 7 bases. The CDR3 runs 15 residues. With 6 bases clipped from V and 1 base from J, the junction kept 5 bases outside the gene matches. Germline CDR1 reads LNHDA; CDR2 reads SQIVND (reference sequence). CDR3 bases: TGTGCCAGTAGGCCGGACAGGCTGAACACCGGGGAGCTGTTTTTT. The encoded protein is CASRPDRLNTGELFF.

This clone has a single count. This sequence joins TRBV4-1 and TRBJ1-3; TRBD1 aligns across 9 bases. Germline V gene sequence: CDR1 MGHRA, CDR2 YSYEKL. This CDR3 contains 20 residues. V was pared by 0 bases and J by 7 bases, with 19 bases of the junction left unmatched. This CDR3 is CASSQEGPGQGVLGRNTIYF. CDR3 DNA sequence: TGCGCCAGCAGCCAAGAAGGTCCGGGACAGGGAGTATTGGGTCGGAACACCATATATTTT.

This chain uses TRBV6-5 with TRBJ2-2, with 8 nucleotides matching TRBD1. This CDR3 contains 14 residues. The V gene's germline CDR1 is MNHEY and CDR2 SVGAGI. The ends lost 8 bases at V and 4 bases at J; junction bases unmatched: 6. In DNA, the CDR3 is TGTGCCAGCGGAATTGACAGGGGCACCGGGGAGCTGTTTTTT. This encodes CASGIDRGTGELFF.

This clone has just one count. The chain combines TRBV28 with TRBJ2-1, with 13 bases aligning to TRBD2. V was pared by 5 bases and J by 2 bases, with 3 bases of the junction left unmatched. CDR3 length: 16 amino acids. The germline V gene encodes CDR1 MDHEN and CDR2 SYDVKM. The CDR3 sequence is CASSRLAGGTYNEQFF. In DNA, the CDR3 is TGTGCCAGCAGTCGACTAGCGGGGGGAACCTACAATGAGCAGTTCTTC.

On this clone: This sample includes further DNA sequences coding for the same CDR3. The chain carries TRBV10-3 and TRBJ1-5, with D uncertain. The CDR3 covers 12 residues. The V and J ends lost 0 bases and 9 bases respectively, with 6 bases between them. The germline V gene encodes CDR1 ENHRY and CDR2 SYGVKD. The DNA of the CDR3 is TGTGCCATCAGTGAGTCGCTACGGCCCCAGCATTTT. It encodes CAISESLRPQHF.

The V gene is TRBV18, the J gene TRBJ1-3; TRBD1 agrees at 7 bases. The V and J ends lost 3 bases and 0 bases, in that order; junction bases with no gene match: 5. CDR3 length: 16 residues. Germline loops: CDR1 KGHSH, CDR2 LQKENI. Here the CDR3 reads CASSPPRDSSGNTIYF. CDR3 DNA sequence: TGTGCCAGCTCACCGCCCCGGGACAGCTCTGGAAACACCATATATTTT.

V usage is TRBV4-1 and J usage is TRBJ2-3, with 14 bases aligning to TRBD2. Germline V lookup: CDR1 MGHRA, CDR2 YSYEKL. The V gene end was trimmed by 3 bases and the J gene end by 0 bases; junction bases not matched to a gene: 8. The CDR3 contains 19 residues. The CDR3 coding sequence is TGCGCCAGCAGCCATGGGGGACTAGCGGGGGTCTTGAGCACAGATACGCAGTATTTT. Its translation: CASSHGGLAGVLSTDTQYF.

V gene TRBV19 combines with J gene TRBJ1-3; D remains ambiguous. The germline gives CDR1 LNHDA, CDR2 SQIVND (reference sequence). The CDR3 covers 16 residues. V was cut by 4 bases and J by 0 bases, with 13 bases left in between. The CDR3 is CASSTIQASSGNTIYF. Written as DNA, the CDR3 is TGTGCCAGTAGTACCATCCAGGCAAGCTCTGGAAACACCATATATTTT.

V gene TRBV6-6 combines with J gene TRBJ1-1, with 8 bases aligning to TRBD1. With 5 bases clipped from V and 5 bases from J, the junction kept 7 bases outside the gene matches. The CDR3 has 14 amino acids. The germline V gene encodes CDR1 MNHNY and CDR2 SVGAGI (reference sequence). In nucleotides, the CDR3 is TGTGCCAGCAGTCGACAGGGGAGGGGAACTGAAGCTTTCTTT. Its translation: CASSRQGRGTEAFF.

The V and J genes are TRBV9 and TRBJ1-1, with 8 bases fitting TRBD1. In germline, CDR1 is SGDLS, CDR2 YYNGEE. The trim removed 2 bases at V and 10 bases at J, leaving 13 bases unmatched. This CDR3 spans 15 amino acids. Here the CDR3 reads CASSVTDRAVDGAFF. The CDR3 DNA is TGTGCCAGCAGCGTTACGGACAGGGCGGTGGACGGAGCTTTCTTT. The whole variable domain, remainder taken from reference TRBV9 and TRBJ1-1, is DSGVTQTPKHLITATGQRVTLRCSPRSGDLSVYWYQQSLDQGLQFLIQYYNGEERAKGNILERFSAQQFPDLHSELNLSSLELGDSALYFCASSVTDRAVDGAFFGQGTRLTVV.

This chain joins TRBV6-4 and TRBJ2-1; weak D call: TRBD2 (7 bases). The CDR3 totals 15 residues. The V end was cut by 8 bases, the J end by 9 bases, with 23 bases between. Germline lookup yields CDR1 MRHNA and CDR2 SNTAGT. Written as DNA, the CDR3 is TGTGCCAGCCGCCGGGGGGCGGGGGTCTTATCTGAGCAGTTCTTC. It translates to CASRRGAGVLSEQFF.

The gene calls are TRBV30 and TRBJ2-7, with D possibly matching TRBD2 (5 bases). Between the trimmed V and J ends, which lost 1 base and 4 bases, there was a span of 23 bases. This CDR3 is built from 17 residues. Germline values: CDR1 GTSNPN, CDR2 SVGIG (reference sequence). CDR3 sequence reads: CAWSEAPGPNAGYEQYF. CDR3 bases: TGTGCCTGGAGTGAGGCTCCCGGGCCCAATGCGGGTTACGAGCAGTACTTC.

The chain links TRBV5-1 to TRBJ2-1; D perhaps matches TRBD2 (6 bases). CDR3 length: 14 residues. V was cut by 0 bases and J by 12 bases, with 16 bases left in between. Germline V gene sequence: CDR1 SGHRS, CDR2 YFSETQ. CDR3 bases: TGCGCCAGCAGCTTGGTGGAAGGAGTGCGGGGGCAGTTCTTC. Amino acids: CASSLVEGVRGQFF.

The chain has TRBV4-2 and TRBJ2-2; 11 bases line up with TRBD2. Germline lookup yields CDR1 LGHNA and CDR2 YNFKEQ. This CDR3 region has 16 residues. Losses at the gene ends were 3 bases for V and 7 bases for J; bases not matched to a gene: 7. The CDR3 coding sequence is TGTGCCAGCAGCCATAGCGGGGGGGCTAGGAGCGGGGAGCTGTTTTTT. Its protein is CASSHSGGARSGELFF.

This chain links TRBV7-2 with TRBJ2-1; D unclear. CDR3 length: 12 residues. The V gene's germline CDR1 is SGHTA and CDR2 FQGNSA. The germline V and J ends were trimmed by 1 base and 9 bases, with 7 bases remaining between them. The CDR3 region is CASSLVGVEQFF. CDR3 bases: TGTGCCAGCAGCTTAGTGGGCGTTGAGCAGTTCTTC.

CDR3 DNA: TGTGCCAGTAGTATAGATCTGGACACCATGAGCTCCTATAATTCACCCCTCCACTTT. It codes for CASSIDLDTMSSYNSPLHF. The rearrangement links TRBV19 to TRBJ1-6; TRBD1 might be the D (5 bases). The CDR3 contains 19 residues. Per the germline V gene, CDR1 is LNHDA and CDR2 is SQIVND (reference sequence). Trimming took off 0 bases at V and 0 bases at J, with 15 bases between the two ends.

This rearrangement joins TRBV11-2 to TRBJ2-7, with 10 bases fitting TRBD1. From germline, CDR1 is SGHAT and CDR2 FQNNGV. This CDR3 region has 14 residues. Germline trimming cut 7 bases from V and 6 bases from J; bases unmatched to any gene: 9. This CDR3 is CASTTGTGVGEQYF. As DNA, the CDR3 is TGTGCCAGCACCACCGGGACAGGGGTCGGCGAGCAGTACTTC.

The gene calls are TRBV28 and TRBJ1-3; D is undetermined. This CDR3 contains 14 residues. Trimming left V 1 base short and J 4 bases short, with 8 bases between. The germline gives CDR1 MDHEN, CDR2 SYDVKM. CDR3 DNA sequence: TGTGCCAGCAGTTTATCCCCCGTGGGAAACACCATATATTTT. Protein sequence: CASSLSPVGNTIYF.

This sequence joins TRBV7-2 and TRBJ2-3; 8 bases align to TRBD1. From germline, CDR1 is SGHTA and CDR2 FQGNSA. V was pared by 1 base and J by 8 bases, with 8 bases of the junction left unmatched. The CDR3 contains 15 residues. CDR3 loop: CASSLEAPTGVTQYF. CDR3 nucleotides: TGTGCCAGCAGCTTAGAGGCGCCGACAGGGGTTACGCAGTATTTT.

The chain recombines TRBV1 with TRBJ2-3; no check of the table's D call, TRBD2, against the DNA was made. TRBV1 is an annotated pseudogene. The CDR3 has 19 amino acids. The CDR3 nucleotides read TGCACCAGCAGCCAGGCACGAGGGACTAGCGGGGGGAACACAGATACGCAGTATTTT. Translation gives CTSSQARGTSGGNTDTQYF.